The 23 T cell receptor beta chains below come from one sample, sequenced in a study of T cells in Graves' hyperthyroidism and ophthalmopathy. Amplification of TCR beta CDR3 regions used RNA as the template. A set of HTBI primers served as the primers for a first-round RT-PCR of the TCR CDR3. TCRdb itself ran the multiplex PCR reads through MiXCR, one entry per CDR3 protein. Of some 550,000 distinct CDR3 sequences listed, about 20% are singletons. The sample comprised blood. These receptors were collected from a man between 18 and 29 years old with Graves' hyperthyroidism.

This clonotype was found many times. The chain is built from TRBV6-4 and TRBJ1-1; D may be TRBD1 (6 bases). V was clipped by 5 bases and J by 3 bases, with 22 bases between them. CDR1 MRHNA and CDR2 SNTAGT come from the germline V gene. This CDR3 comprises 17 residues. The CDR3: CASSLVTGDPRDTEAFF. In DNA form, the CDR3 reads TGTGCCAGCAGTCTCGTGACAGGTGACCCGCGGGACACTGAAGCTTTCTTT.

In regard to this clonotype: A much larger clone lies a single base off, so this may be a read error. The genes are TRBV5-1 and TRBJ2-2; maybe TRBD2 (6 bases). The V gene's germline CDR1 is SGHRS and CDR2 YFSETQ. The CDR3 is made up of 17 amino acids. In DNA form, the CDR3 reads TGCGCCAGCAGCTCCCACCCTGGACTAACGAACACCGGGGAGCTGTTGTTT. Its translation is CASSSHPGLTNTGELLF.

This clonotype was seen ten or more times. V usage is TRBV28 and J usage is TRBJ1-2; D gene ambiguous. Per germline, CDR1 MDHEN and CDR2 SYDVKM. The CDR3 extends over 12 amino acids. Trimming left V 3 bases short and J 6 bases short, with 8 bases between. The CDR3 DNA sequence: TGTGCCAGCAGTTTCTACCCCCATGGCTACACCTTC. Translating gives CASSFYPHGYTF.

This rearrangement joins TRBV7-3 to TRBJ1-2; weak D call: TRBD1 (6 bases). The V gene's germline CDR1 is SGHTA and CDR2 FQGTGA. There are 18 residues in the CDR3. Deletions cut 3 bases from V and 4 bases from J, with 24 bases between. CDR3 protein: CASSLMAGAGRRFYGYTF. CDR3 sequence (DNA): TGTGCCAGCAGCTTGATGGCAGGGGCAGGCAGGCGTTTCTATGGCTACACCTTC.

This rearrangement joins TRBV6-5 to TRBJ2-7; D may be TRBD1 (5 bases). V was trimmed by 4 bases and J by 3 bases, leaving 19 bases between them. CDR1 MNHEY and CDR2 SVGAGI come from the germline V gene. The CDR3 consists of 16 residues. The CDR3, as DNA: TGTGCCAGCAGTTCCTCGAGGACACCGCCCCACTACGAGCAGTACTTC. Residues: CASSSSRTPPHYEQYF.

The rearrangement links TRBV4-2 to TRBJ2-7, with TRBD2 matching 10 bases. V lost 0 bases to trimming and J lost 6 bases; unmatched junction nucleotides: 5. Germline V gene lookup returns CDR1 LGHNA and CDR2 YNFKEQ. This CDR3 is built from 15 residues. Here the CDR3 reads CASSQEVAGGPEQYF. For the CDR3, the DNA is TGTGCCAGCAGCCAAGAAGTAGCGGGGGGCCCCGAGCAGTACTTC.

This clonotype has a count of ten or more. V gene TRBV11-2 combines with J gene TRBJ2-7; D remains unclear. The CDR3 loop spans 13 amino acids. CDR1 and CDR2 from the germline V gene are SGHAT and FQNNGV. The germline V and J ends were trimmed by 5 bases and 3 bases, with 11 bases remaining between them. The CDR3 DNA reads as TGTGCCAGCAGCGTTGTTGCCCGCTACGAGCAGTACTTC. As protein: CASSVVARYEQYF.

This clonotype was seen at least ten times. V usage is TRBV5-1 and J usage is TRBJ2-7; no reliable D call. CDR1 is SGHRS, CDR2 YFSETQ, per germline. Trimming took 1 base from V and 1 from J, leaving 9 bases between them. This CDR3 is 14 amino acids long. The CDR3 DNA sequence: TGCGCCAGCAGCTTGACGGTGGAGTCCTACGAGCAGTACTTC. This translates into CASSLTVESYEQYF.

This clonotype has ten or more counts. The chain combines TRBV27 with TRBJ2-7; no reliable D call. V was clipped by 7 bases and J by 1 base, with 23 bases between them. The CDR3 length is 17 residues. CDR1 is MNHEY, CDR2 SMNVEV, per germline (reference sequence). CDR3 amino acids: CASNPELGKGRSYEQYF. CDR3 nucleotide sequence: TGTGCCAGCAACCCCGAATTGGGCAAAGGAAGGTCCTACGAGCAGTACTTC.

This clonotype was detected many times. V and J are TRBV7-9 and TRBJ2-5; the match to TRBD1 covers 9 bases. CDR3 length: 15 residues. The germline V gene encodes CDR1 SEHNR and CDR2 FQNEAQ (reference sequence). The ends lost 5 bases at V and 5 bases at J; junction bases unmatched: 9. The CDR3 here is CASSGRQGDRETQYF. The CDR3 coding sequence is TGTGCCAGCAGCGGGCGACAGGGGGACAGGGAGACCCAGTACTTC.

This clonotype occurred many times. The J gene is TRBJ2-2, the V gene TRBV12-3 or TRBV12-4; D is undetermined. This CDR3 has 14 residues. V dropped 4 bases and J dropped 6 bases, with 12 bases sitting between them. CDR3 sequence reads: CASSYRLRAGELFF. Written as DNA, the CDR3 is TGTGCCAGCAGTTACCGACTCAGAGCCGGGGAGCTGTTTTTT.

The rearrangement uses TRBV7-9 and TRBJ1-2; D unresolved. The V gene lost 5 bases and the J gene lost 8 bases, with 15 bases spanning the gap. This CDR3 comprises 13 residues. CDR1 is SEHNR, CDR2 FQNEAQ, per germline (reference sequence). The CDR3 protein is CASSQDLTLGYTF. The CDR3 DNA reads as TGTGCCAGCAGCCAAGACTTAACGTTGGGCTACACCTTC. The full variable domain, in which reference TRBV7-9 and TRBJ1-2 provide the parts outside the CDR3, is DTGVSQNPRHKITKRGQNVTFRCDPISEHNRLYWYRQTLGQGPEFLTYFQNEAQLEKSRLLSDRFSAERPKGSFSTLEIQRTEQGDSAMYLCASSQDLTLGYTFGSGTRLTVV.

This clonotype was detected ten times or more. This chain uses TRBV24-1 with TRBJ1-2; D gene unclear. The CDR3 length is 13 residues. Trimming removed 2 bases at V and 2 bases at J, with 5 bases between. CDR1 and CDR2 (germline): KGHDR, SFDVKD. The CDR3 loop reads CATSDSGNYGYTF. The CDR3 DNA sequence: TGTGCCACCAGTGATTCGGGGAACTATGGCTACACCTTC.

This clonotype has at least ten counts. The rearrangement uses TRBV27 and TRBJ2-7; D possibly corresponds to TRBD2 (6 bases). The germline V gene has CDR1 MNHEY and CDR2 SMNVEV (reference sequence). The CDR3 is 14 residues long. With 4 bases removed from V and 0 bases from J, the gap between germline ends came to 10 bases. This CDR3 reads CASSWAGSSYEQYF. CDR3 DNA sequence: TGTGCCAGCAGTTGGGCGGGGAGCTCCTACGAGCAGTACTTC.

This clonotype was found many times. The chain couples TRBV29-1 to TRBJ1-2; D may be TRBD1 (6 bases). From germline, CDR1 is SQVTM and CDR2 ANQGSEA. This CDR3 spans 14 amino acids. Trimming took off 6 bases at V and 1 base at J, with 15 bases between the two ends. CDR3 amino acids: CSVGGQSLNYGYTF. DNA of the CDR3: TGCAGCGTGGGGGGGCAGAGCCTTAACTATGGCTACACCTTC.

The chain couples TRBV6-1 to TRBJ1-2; D is possibly TRBD1 (5 bases). CDR1 and CDR2 (germline): MNHNS, SASEGT. V gave up 8 bases and J gave up 7 bases, with 17 bases separating them. The CDR3 is made up of 13 amino acids. The CDR3 DNA follows: TGTGCCAGCGACGACACTACAGGATTTGGCTACACCTTC. This sequence encodes CASDDTTGFGYTF.

The chain links TRBV6-1 to TRBJ2-7; 9 positions agree with TRBD2. V trimming: 7 bases; J trimming: 3 bases; junction bases outside the gene matches: 10. The germline V gene encodes CDR1 MNHNS and CDR2 SASEGT. The CDR3 runs to 15 residues. CDR3 sequence (DNA): TGTGCCAGCAAATGGCTAGCGGGATCGAACTACGAGCAGTACTTC. Translation: CASKWLAGSNYEQYF.

This clonotype was seen at least ten times. This rearrangement joins TRBV10-3 to TRBJ1-1; D gene unclear. V was clipped by 2 bases and J by 4 bases, with 5 bases between them. The CDR3 extends over 12 amino acids. CDR1 is ENHRY, CDR2 SYGVKD, per germline. In DNA form, the CDR3 reads TGTGCCATCAGTGAGGGGGTCACTGAAGCTTTCTTT. It encodes CAISEGVTEAFF.

The chain carries TRBV5-1 and TRBJ2-4, with a possible D match to TRBD2 (6 bases). CDR1 and CDR2 from the germline V gene are SGHRS and YFSETQ. Trimming shortened V by 0 bases and J by 2 bases, and 15 bases separated the two germline ends. CDR3 length: 17 residues. In DNA, the CDR3 is TGCGCCAGCAGCTTGGCCGGGGGTGAGCTCCCCAAAAACATTCAGTACTTC. It translates to CASSLAGGELPKNIQYF.

The J gene is TRBJ1-2, the V gene TRBV2; possibly TRBD1 for D (5 bases). The ends were cut back, 3 bases at V and 4 bases at J, with 18 bases in the middle. Germline CDR1 is SNHLY and CDR2 is FYNNEI. CDR3 length equals 16 residues. CDR3 sequence: CASSDRGLYWSYGYTF. CDR3 nucleotide sequence: TGTGCCAGCAGTGACCGGGGACTTTATTGGAGCTATGGCTACACCTTC.

This clonotype was seen repeatedly, ten times or more. J is TRBJ1-1 and V is TRBV2; D unresolved. The CDR3 has 14 amino acids. Between the trimmed V and J ends, which lost 0 bases and 5 bases, there was a span of 10 bases. CDR1 SNHLY and CDR2 FYNNEI come from the germline V gene. The CDR3 region is CASSEATLGTEAFF. The CDR3 DNA sequence: TGTGCCAGCAGTGAAGCTACATTGGGAACTGAAGCTTTCTTT.

This clonotype was seen only a few times. The rearrangement joins TRBV30 to TRBJ2-2; D is uncertain. V was shortened by 1 base and J by 4 bases, with 13 bases between the two germline ends. Germline CDR1 is GTSNPN and CDR2 is SVGIG (reference sequence). CDR3 length equals 15 residues. The chain's CDR3 is CAWSANTLGTGELFF. The CDR3 DNA follows: TGTGCCTGGAGTGCCAATACTCTCGGCACCGGGGAGCTGTTTTTT.

V gene TRBV6-1 combines with J gene TRBJ1-5; D gene unclear. The CDR3 runs to 15 residues. V was cut by 4 bases and J by 2 bases, with 12 bases left in between. Per germline, CDR1 MNHNS and CDR2 SASEGT. In nucleotides, the CDR3 is TGTGCCAGCAGTGGGCACCATTTTGGCAATCAGCCCCAGCATTTT. Translation: CASSGHHFGNQPQHF.